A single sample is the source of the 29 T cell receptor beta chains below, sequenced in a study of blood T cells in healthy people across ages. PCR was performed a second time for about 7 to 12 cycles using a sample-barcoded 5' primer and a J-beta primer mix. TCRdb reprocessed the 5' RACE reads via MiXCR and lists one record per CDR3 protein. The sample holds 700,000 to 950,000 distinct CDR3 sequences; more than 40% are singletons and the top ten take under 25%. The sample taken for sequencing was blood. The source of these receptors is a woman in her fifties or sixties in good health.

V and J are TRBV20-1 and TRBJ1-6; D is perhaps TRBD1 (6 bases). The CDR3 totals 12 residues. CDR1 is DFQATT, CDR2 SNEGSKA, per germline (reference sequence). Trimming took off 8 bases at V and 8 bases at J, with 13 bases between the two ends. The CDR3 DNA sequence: TGCAGTCTTCACTCAGGGGATTCACCCCTCCACTTT. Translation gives CSLHSGDSPLHF.

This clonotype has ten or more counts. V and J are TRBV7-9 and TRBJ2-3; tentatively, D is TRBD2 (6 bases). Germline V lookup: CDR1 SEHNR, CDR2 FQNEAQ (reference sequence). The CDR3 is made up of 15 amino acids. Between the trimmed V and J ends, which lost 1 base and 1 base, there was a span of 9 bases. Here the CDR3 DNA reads TGTGCCAGCAGCTTAGTTGTAGCGGGCACAGATACGCAGTATTTT. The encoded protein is CASSLVVAGTDTQYF. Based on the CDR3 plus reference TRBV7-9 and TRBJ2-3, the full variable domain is DTGVSQNPRHKITKRGQNVTFRCDPISEHNRLYWYRQTLGQGPEFLTYFQNEAQLEKSRLLSDRFSAERPKGSFSTLEIQRTEQGDSAMYLCASSLVVAGTDTQYFGPGTRLTVL.

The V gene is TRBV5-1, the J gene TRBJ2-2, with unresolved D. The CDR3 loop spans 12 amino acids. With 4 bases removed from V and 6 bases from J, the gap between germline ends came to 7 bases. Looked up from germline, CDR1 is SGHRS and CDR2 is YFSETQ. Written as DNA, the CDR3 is TGCGCCAGCAGCGCACAATCCGGGGAGCTGTTTTTT. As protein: CASSAQSGELFF.

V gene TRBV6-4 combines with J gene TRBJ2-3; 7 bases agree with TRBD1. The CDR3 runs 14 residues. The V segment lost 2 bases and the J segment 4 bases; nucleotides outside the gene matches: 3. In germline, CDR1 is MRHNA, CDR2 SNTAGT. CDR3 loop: CASSDATGADTQYF. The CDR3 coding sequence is TGTGCCAGCAGTGACGCCACAGGGGCAGATACGCAGTATTTT.

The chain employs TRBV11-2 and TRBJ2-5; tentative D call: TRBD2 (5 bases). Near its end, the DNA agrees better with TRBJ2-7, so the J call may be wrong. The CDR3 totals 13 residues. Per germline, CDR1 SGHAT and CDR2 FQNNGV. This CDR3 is CASSSREPYEQYF. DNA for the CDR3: TGTGCCAGCAGCAGCCGGGAACCATACGAGCAGTACTTC.

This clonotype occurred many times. In DNA form, the CDR3 reads TGCAGTGCTAGAGATGGGGGGACCTGGGAGCAGTTCTTC. This sequence encodes CSARDGGTWEQFF. The V and J genes are TRBV20-1 and TRBJ2-1; maybe TRBD2 (6 bases). Trimming pared 0 bases from V and 10 bases from J, leaving 13 bases between. Germline CDR1 DFQATT, CDR2 SNEGSKA (reference sequence). The CDR3 is made up of 13 amino acids.

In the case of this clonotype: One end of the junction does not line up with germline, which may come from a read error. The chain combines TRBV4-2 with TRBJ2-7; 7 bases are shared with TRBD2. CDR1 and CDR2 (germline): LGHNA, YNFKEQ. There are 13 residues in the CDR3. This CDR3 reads CASIQAGSYEQYF. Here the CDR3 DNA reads TGTGCCAGCATCCAAGCGGGGAGCTACGAGCAGTACTTC.

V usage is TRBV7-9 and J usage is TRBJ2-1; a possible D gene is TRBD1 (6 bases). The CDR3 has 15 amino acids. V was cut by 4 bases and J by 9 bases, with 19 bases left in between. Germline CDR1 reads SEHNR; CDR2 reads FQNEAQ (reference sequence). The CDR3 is CASSSTGPIQGEQFF. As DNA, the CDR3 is TGTGCCAGCAGCTCTACTGGGCCGATACAGGGTGAGCAGTTCTTC.

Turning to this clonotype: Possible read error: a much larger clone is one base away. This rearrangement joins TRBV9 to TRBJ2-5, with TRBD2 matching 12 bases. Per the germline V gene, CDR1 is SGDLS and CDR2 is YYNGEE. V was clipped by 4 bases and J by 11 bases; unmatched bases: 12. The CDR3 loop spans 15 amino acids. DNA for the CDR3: TGTGCCAGCAGCCTGAGACTAGCGGGAGATCGGGAGCAGTACTTC. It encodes CASSLRLAGDREQYF.

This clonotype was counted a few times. The CDR3 DNA reads as TGTGCCAGCAGTTTAGGGGACCCTGGGGCCAACGTCCTGACTTTC. This encodes CASSLGDPGANVLTF. V is TRBV12-3 or TRBV12-4 and J is TRBJ2-6; the D call may be TRBD1 or TRBD2 (5 bases each). The CDR3 covers 15 residues. Trimming stripped 1 base from V and 2 bases from J, with 6 bases between.

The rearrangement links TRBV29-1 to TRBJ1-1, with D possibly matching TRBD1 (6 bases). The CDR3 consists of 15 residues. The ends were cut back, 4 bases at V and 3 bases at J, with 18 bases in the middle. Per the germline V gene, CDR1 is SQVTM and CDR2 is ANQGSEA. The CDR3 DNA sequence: TGCAGCGTTGGGGTAGTCCTAAACAGGGACACTGAAGCTTTCTTT. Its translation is CSVGVVLNRDTEAFF.

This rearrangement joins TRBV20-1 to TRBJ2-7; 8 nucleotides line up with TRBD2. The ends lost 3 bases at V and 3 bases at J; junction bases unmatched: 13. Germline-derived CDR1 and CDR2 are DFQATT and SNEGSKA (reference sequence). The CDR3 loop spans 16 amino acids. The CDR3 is CSARGGSGGHYYEQYF. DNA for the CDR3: TGCAGTGCTAGGGGGGGGAGCGGGGGACACTACTACGAGCAGTACTTC.

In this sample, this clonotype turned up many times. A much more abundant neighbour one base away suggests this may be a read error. The CDR3 region has the DNA TGTGCCAGCAGTGCCCCGGGGGGCCGAGAGACCCAGTACTTC. This codes for CASSAPGGRETQYF. The J gene is TRBJ2-5, the V gene TRBV27; D is possibly TRBD2 (7 bases). CDR3 size: 14 residues. V was clipped by 5 bases and J by 4 bases, with 14 bases between them. Looked up from germline, CDR1 is MNHEY and CDR2 is SMNVEV (reference sequence).

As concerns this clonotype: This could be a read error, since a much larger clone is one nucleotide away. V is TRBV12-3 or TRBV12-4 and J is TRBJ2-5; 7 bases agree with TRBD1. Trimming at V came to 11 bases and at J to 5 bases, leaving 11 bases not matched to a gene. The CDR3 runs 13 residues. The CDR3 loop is CAGTPTGTETQYF. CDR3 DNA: TGTGCCGGCACCCCGACAGGGACGGAGACCCAGTACTTC.

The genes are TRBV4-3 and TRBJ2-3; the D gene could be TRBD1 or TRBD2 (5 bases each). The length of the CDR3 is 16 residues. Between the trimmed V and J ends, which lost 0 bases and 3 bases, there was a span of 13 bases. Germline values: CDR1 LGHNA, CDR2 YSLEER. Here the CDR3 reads CASSQEGVARTDTQYF. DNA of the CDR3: TGCGCCAGCAGCCAAGAGGGGGTGGCGAGGACAGATACGCAGTATTTT.

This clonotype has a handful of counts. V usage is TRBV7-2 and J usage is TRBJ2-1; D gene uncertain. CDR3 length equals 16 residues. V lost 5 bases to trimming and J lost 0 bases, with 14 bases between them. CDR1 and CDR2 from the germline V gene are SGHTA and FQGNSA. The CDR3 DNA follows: TGTGCCAGCAGCCCCGGTGGCGATCCCTCCTACAATGAGCAGTTCTTC. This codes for CASSPGGDPSYNEQFF. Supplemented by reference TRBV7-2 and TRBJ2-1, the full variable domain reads GAGVSQSPSNKVTEKGKDVELRCDPISGHTALYWYRQSLGQGLEFLIYFQGNSAPDKSGLPSDRFSAERTGGSVSTLTIQRTQQEDSAVYLCASSPGGDPSYNEQFFGPGTRLTVL.

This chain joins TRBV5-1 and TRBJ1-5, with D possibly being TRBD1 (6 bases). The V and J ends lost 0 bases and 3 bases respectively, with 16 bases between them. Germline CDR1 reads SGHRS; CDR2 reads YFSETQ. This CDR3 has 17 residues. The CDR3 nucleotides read TGCGCCAGCAGCTTGGGGGGGCGGCTCAGGATCAATCAGCCCCAGCATTTT. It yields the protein CASSLGGRLRINQPQHF.

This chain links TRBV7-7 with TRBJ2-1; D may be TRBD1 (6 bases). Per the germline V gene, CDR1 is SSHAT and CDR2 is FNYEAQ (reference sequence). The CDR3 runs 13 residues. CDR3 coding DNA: TGTGTTAGCAGTCTGGACAGCTACAATGAGCAGTTCTTC. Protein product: CVSSLDSYNEQFF.

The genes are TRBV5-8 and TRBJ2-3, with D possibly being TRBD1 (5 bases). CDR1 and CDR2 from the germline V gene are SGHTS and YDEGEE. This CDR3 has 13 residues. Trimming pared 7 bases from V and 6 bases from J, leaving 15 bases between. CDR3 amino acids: CASGNAGIDTQYF. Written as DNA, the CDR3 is TGTGCCAGCGGTAACGCAGGGATTGATACGCAGTATTTT.

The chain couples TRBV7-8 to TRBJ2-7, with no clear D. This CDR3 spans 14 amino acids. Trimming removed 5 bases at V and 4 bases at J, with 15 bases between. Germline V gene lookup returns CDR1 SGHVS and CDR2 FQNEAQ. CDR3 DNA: TGTGCCAGCAGCCCGCGACGGGTGGCTTACGAGCAGTACTTC. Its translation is CASSPRRVAYEQYF. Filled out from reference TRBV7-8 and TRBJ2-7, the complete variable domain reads GAGVSQSPRYKVAKRGQDVALRCDPISGHVSLFWYQQALGQGPEFLTYFQNEAQLDKSGLPSDRFFAERPEGSVSTLKIQRTQQEDSAVYLCASSPRRVAYEQYFGPGTRLTVT.

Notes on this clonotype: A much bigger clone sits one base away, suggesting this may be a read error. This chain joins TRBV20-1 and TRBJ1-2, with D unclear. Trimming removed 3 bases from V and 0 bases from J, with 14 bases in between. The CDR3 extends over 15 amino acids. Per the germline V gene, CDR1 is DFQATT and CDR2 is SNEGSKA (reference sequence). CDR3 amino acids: CSASLGLGTNYGYTF. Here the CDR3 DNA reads TGCAGTGCTAGCCTAGGACTGGGCACTAACTATGGCTACACCTTC.

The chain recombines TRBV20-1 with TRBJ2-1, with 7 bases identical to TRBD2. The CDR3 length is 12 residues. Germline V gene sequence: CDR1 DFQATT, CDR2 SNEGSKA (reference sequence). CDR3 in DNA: TGCAGGGTCGGGAGCGGGGATAAGGAGCAGTTCTTC. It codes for CRVGSGDKEQFF.

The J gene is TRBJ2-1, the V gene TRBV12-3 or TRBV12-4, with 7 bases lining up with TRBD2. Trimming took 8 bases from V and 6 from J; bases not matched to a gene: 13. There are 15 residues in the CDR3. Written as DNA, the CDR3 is TGTGCCAGCGGCGATCCGGGACTAAAGGGCAATGAGCAGTTCTTC. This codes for CASGDPGLKGNEQFF.

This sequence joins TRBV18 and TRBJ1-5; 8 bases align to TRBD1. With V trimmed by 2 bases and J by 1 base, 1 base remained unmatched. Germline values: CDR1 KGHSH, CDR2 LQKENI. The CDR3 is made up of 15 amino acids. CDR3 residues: CASSPGDRSNQPQHF. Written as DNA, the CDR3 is TGTGCCAGCTCACCAGGGGACAGGAGCAATCAGCCCCAGCATTTT.

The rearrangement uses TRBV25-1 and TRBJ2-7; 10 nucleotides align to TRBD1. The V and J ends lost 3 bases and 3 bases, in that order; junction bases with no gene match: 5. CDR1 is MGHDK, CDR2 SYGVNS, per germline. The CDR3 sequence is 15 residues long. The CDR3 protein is CASSDTGTGVYEQYF. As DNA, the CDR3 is TGTGCCAGCAGTGACACCGGGACAGGGGTCTACGAGCAGTACTTC.

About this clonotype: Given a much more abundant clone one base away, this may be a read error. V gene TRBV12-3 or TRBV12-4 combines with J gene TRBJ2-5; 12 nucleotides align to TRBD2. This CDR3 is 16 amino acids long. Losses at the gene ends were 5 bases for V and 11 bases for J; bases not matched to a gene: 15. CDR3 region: CASSTTLAGGPGEQYF. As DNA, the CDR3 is TGTGCCAGCAGTACCACCCTAGCGGGGGGGCCCGGTGAGCAGTACTTC.

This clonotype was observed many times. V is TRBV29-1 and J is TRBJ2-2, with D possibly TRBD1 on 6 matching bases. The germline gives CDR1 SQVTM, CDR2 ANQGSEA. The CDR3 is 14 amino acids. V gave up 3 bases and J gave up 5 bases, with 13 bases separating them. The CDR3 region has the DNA TGCAGCGTTGATCGTAGGCAGGGGACCGGGGAGCTGTTTTTT. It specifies CSVDRRQGTGELFF.

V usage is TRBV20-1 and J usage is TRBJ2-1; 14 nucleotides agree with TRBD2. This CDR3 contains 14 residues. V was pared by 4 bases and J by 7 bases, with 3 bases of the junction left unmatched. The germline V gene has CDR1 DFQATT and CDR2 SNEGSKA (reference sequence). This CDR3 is CSAKTSGGANEQFF. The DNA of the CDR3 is TGCAGTGCTAAGACTAGCGGGGGGGCAAATGAGCAGTTCTTC.

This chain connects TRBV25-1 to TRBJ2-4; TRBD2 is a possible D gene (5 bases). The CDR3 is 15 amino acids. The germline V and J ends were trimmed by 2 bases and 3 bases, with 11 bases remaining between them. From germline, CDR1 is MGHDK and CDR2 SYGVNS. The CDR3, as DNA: TGTGCCAGCAGTGAAACGGGATTCGGCAAAAACATTCAGTACTTC. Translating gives CASSETGFGKNIQYF.